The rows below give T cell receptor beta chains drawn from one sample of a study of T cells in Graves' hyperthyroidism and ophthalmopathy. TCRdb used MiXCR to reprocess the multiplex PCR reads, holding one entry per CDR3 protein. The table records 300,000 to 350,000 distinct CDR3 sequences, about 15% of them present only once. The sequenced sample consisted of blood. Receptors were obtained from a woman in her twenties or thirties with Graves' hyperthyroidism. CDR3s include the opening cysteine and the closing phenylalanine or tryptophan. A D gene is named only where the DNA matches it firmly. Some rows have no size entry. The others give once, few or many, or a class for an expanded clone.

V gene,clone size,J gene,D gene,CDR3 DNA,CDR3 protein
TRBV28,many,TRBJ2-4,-,TGTGCCAGCAGCACTCAGGCGGTTACAGCCAAAAACATTCAGTACTTC,CASSTQAVTAKNIQYF
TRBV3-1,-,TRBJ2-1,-,TGTGCCAGCAGCCAAGACCTATTCGAGACTGGGGAGCAGTTCTTC,CASSQDLFETGEQFF
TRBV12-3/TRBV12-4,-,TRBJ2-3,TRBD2,TGTGCCAGCAGTTTAAAAGCGGGAGGAGCAGATACGCAGTATTTT,CASSLKAGGADTQYF
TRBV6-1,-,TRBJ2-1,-,TGTGCCAGCAGTCTCAGCGGCCCCTCCTACAGTAAGCAGTTCTTC,CASSLSGPSYSKQFF
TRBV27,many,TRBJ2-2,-,TGTGCCAGCAGCCCCCCCTCCGGTAGGGGGACCGGGGAGCTGTTTTTT,CASSPPSGRGTGELFF
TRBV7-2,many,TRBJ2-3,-,TGTGCCAGCAGCTTTTTCTACACAGATACGCAGTATTTT,CASSFFYTDTQYF
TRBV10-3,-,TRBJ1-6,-,TGTGCCATCAGTGAGTCCCGTTCCTGGTGGGCACCGTATAATTCACCCCTCCACTTT,CAISESRSWWAPYNSPLHF
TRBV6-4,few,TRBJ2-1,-,TGTGCCAGCAGTGACAGGGTGGGAGAATCCGGAGAGCAGTTCTTC,CASSDRVGESGEQFF
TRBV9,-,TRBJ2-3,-,TGTGCCAGCAGCGAGGGACTGCGCACAGATACGCAGTATTTT,CASSEGLRTDTQYF
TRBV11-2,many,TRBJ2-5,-,TGTGCCAGCAGCGCCGAGGACGTGATAGAGACCCAGTACTTC,CASSAEDVIETQYF
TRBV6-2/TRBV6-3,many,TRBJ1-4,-,TGTGCCAGCAAGAGTTCGGTGGGTGAAAAACTGTTTTTT,CASKSSVGEKLFF
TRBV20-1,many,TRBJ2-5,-,TGCAGTGCTTGGGAGGTCGGTCGGGCAGAGACCCAGTACTTC,CSAWEVGRAETQYF
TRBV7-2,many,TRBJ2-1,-,TGTGCCAGCAGCTTAGAGGAGGTCCTTGTGGCGCACCCCGCATACAATGAGCAGTTCTTC,CASSLEEVLVAHPAYNEQFF
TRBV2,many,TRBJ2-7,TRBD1,TGTGCCAGCGCCGGGACAGAAGAATCCTACGAGCAGTACTTC,CASAGTEESYEQYF
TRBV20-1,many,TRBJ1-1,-,TGCAGTACGGAAATAATACAGGAGAGGACTGAAGCTTTCTTT,CSTEIIQERTEAFF
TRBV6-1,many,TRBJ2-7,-,TGTGCCAGCACCCAGCTAAGAGGCGAGCAGTACTTC,CASTQLRGEQYF
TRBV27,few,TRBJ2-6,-,TGTGCCAGCAGTTTCGTCGGGAGCGCTGGGGCCAACGTCCTGACTTTC,CASSFVGSAGANVLTF
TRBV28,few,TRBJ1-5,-,TGTGCCAGCAGCCCACGGAAGACCCCTAGCAATCAGCCCCAGCATTTT,CASSPRKTPSNQPQHF
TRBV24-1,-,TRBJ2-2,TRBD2,TGTGCCTCCACAGGCACTAGCGGGAACACCGGGGAGCTGTTTTTT,CASTGTSGNTGELFF
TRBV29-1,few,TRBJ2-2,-,TGCAGCGCTCGGACTGCCGCGAACACCGGGGAGCTGTTTTTT,CSARTAANTGELFF
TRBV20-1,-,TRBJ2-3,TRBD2,TGCAGTGCTGGACTAGCGGAAAGCACAGATACGCAGTATTTT,CSAGLAESTDTQYF
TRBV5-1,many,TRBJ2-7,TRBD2,TGCGCCAGCAGCTCGGGGGGTCTGACTAACGAGCAGTACTTC,CASSSGGLTNEQYF
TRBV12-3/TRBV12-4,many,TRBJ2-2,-,TGTGCCAGCAGTTTATTGGACACCGGGGAGCTGTTTTTT,CASSLLDTGELFF
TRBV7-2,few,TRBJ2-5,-,TGTGCCAGGAGCCCAATTATCCAAGAGACCCAGTACTTC,CARSPIIQETQYF
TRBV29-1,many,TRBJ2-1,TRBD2,TGCAGCGTCTTTAGCGGGAGGGCCGCAAGTGAGCAGTTCTTC,CSVFSGRAASEQFF
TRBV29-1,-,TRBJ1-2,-,TGCAGCGTTGATACGGGGCTGGGCGGCTACACCTTC,CSVDTGLGGYTF
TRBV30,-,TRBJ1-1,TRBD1,TGTGCCCGGGCAGGGACAGGGGGCTTGGTGACTGAAGCTTTCTTT,CARAGTGGLVTEAFF
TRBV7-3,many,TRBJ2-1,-,TGTGCCAGCACTAAGATAAAGCCCTCCTACAATGAGCAGTTCTTC,CASTKIKPSYNEQFF
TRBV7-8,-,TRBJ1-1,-,TGTGCCAGCAGCTTTGAAGCGGGGCCCCCTGAAGCTTTCTTT,CASSFEAGPPEAFF
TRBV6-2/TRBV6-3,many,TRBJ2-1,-,TGTGCCAGCAGTTGGCCTAAACAGGGCTATTACTACAATGAGCAGTTCTTC,CASSWPKQGYYYNEQFF
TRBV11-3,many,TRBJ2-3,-,TGTGCCAGCAGCTTAGATCCAGCCACAGATACGCAGTATTTT,CASSLDPATDTQYF
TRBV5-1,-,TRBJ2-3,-,TGCGCCAGCAGCATCAGCGGAAAAAGCACAGATACGCAGTATTTT,CASSISGKSTDTQYF
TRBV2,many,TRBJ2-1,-,TGTGCCAGCAGTGAAGCGCTTGGGGGGAATGAGCAGTTCTTC,CASSEALGGNEQFF
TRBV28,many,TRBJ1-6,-,TGTGCCAGCAAAATGCCCGAATCACCCCTCCACTTT,CASKMPESPLHF
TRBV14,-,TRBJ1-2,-,TGTGCCAGCAGCCGTCCCCCGTTGGATTATGGCTACACCTTC,CASSRPPLDYGYTF
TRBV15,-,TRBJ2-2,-,TGTGCCACCAGCTTATACCCGCCCGGGGAGCTGTTTTTT,CATSLYPPGELFF
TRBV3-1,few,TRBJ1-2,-,TGTGCCAGCAGCCAGAGTGGGGCTAACTATGGCTACACCTTC,CASSQSGANYGYTF
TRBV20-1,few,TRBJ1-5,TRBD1,TGCAGTGCTAGGATGGACAGGGGACGCAATCAGCCCCAGCATTTT,CSARMDRGRNQPQHF
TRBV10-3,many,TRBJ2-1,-,TGTGCCATCAGTGAGGACAACACCTACAATGAGCAGTTCTTC,CAISEDNTYNEQFF
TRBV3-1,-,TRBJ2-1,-,TGTGCCAGCAGCCAAGTAGGGTCGGCCTACAATGAGCAGTTCTTC,CASSQVGSAYNEQFF
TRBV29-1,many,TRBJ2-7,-,TGCAGTGGGTGTAGTAGGTTGCGGGAAAACGAGCAGTACTTC,CSGCSRLRENEQYF
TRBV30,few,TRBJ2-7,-,TGTGCCTGGAGTAAACGGATGAAGGGGCACGTAGAGTCTTTGTGGGAGCAGTACTTC,CAWSKRMKGHVESLWEQYF
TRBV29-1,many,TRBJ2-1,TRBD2,TGCAGCGTAGGACTAGCGGGAGCTTACAATGAGCAGTTCTTC,CSVGLAGAYNEQFF
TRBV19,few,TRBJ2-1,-,TGTGCCAGTAGTATTTTGGGGGTGGGTGAGCAGTTCTTC,CASSILGVGEQFF
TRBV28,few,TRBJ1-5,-,TGTGCCAGCAGTTTTGCACAGAATCAGCCCCAGCATTTT,CASSFAQNQPQHF
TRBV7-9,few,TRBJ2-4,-,TGTGCCAGCAGCTTAGAATCTCGGTCGGGCATTCAGTACTTC,CASSLESRSGIQYF
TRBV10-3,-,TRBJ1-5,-,TGTGCCATCAGTGAGGGGGGGGGGAATCAGCCCCAGCATTTT,CAISEGGGNQPQHF
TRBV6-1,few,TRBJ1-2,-,TGTGCCAGCACGAAACAGGGAGACTATGGCTACACCTTC,CASTKQGDYGYTF
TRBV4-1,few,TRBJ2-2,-,TGCGCCAGCAGCCAAGTGGAGAACACCGGGGAGCTGTTTTTT,CASSQVENTGELFF
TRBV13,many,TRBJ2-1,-,TGTGCCAGCAGCTTACAAGGGTATGAGCAGTTCTTC,CASSLQGYEQFF
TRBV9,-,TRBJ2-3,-,TGTGCCAGCAGCTCCTTTACAGGGAACGGAGATACGCAGTATTTT,CASSSFTGNGDTQYF
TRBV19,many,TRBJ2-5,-,TGTGCCAGTAGTACGGGCCAAAGGGACGGAGAGACCCAGTACTTC,CASSTGQRDGETQYF
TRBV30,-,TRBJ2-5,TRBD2,TGTGCCTGGAGTCGGGGGGATCGGGGGGGAGAGACCCAGTACTTC,CAWSRGDRGGETQYF
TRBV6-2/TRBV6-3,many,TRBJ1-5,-,TGTGCCAGCAGTCAACCAGCTCAGCCCCAGCATTTT,CASSQPAQPQHF
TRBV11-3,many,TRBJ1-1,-,TGTGCCAGCAGCTTTTCGGGGTACACTGAAGCTTTCTTT,CASSFSGYTEAFF
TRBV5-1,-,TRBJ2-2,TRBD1,TGCGCCAGCAGCACGGGACAGGGGTCCACCGGGGAGCTGTTTTTT,CASSTGQGSTGELFF
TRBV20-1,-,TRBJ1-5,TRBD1,TGCAGTGCCATAGGGACAGTCAATCAGCCCCAGCATTTT,CSAIGTVNQPQHF